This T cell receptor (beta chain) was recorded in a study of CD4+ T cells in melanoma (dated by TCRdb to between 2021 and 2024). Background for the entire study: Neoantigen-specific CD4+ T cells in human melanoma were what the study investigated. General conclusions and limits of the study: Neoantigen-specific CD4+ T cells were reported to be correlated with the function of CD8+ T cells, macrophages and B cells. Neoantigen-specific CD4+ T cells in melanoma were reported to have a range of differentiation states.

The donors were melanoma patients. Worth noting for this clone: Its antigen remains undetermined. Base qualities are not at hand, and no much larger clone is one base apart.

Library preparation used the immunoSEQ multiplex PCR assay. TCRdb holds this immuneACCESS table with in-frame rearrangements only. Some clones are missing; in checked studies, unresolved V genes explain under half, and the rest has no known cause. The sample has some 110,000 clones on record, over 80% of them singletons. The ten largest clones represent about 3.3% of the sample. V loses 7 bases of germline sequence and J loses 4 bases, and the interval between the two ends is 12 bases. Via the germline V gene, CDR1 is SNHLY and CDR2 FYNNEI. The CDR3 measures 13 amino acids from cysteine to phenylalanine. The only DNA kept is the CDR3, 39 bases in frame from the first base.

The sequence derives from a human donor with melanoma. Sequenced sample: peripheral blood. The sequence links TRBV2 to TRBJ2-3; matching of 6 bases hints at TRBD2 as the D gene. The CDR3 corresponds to CASKTSFADTQYF. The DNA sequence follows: TGTGCCAGCAAGACTAGTTTCGCAGATACGCAGTATTTT.